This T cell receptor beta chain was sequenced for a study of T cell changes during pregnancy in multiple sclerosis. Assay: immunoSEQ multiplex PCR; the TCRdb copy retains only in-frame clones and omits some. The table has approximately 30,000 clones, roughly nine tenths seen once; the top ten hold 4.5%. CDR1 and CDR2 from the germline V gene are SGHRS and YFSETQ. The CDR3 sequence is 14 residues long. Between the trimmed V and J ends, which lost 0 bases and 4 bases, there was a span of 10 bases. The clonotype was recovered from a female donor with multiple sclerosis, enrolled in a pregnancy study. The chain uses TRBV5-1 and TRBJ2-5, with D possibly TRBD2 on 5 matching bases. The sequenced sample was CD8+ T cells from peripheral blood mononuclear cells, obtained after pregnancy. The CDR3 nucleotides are TGCGCCAGCAGCTTGGCGGAGGCGGTAGAGACCCAGTACTTC. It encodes CASSLAEAVETQYF.